The sequence of this T cell receptor beta chain was determined in a study of T-cell reconstitution after alpha-beta-depleted transplantation in children. Study-level results: By about two months after transplant, alpha-beta T cells reportedly arose from several hundred graft clones that had expanded. Newly made T cells mostly supplied T-cell counts and diversity one year after transplant. At day 60, the high TCRbeta diversity found in some patients originated from recipient T cells and thymic progenitors that had survived.

There are many counts of this clonotype. Antigen specificity is unknown. Unique molecular identifiers were incorporated when the TCRbeta library was constructed. One entry per CDR3 protein, called by TCRdb with MiXCR from the PCR reads. The table records 250,000 to 300,000 distinct CDR3 sequences, over 7% of them present only once. Germline V gives CDR1 MNHEY, CDR2 SVGAGI. The CDR3 runs 14 residues. Between the trimmed V and J ends, which lost 6 bases and 8 bases, there was a span of 16 bases. The clonotype originates from a female patient aged 2-15 years who had a stem cell transplant for Fanconi anemia, so the T cells may come from the graft donor. The V and J genes are TRBV6-5 and TRBJ1-4; D perhaps matches TRBD1 (6 bases). The source material was peripheral blood, sampled 360 days after TCRalphabeta/CD19-depleted stem cell transplant. This CDR3 reads CASSPALGAEKLFF. CDR3 nucleotides: TGTGCCAGCAGCCCGGCCTTGGGGGCGGAAAAACTGTTTTTT.